Listed here is a single T cell receptor (beta chain). The data originate from a study of shared clonotypes between healthy human individuals. Whole-study context: Those who served as donors were two women and a few men between the ages of 18 and 49.

Unsorted material relied on roughly 86 million PBMCs as the source of genomic DNA. Germline CDR1 and CDR2: PRHDT and FYEKMQ (reference sequence). V lost 1 base to trimming and J lost 4 bases, with 18 bases between them. The CDR3 has 17 residues. Each subset's genomic DNA was shared equally among a number of immunoSEQ plates. Repertoires were generated with immunoSEQ multiplex PCR, while TCRdb's copy carries only in-frame clones and drops some. The sample records about 490,000 clones, roughly 78% being singletons. This chain links TRBV13 with TRBJ2-3, with D perhaps matching TRBD2 (5 bases). This receptor was obtained from a woman aged 40 to 50 in good health. Some clones in this sample may be carry-over from other donors' samples. The sequenced sample was PBMCs. The CDR3 DNA sequence: TGTGCCAGCAGCTTAGTATCTTTCGGAGGAAGCGCAGATACGCAGTATTTT. Its translation is CASSLVSFGGSADTQYF.